This T cell receptor (beta chain) was sequenced during a study of CD8+ T cells in alopecia areata. At the level of the study: The duration of tofacitinib was 6 to 18 months, with 6 months off drug afterward.

Treatment here: oral pan-JAK inhibitor, 5-10 mg twice daily. Sorting of CD4+ and CD8+ T cells was performed on PBMCs. Extracted from the samples, RNA was reverse transcribed into cDNA to serve as the sequencing template. TCRdb's copy holds only in-frame clones and misses some; the assay was immunoSEQ multiplex PCR. Of around 100,000 clones listed, about 59% were seen once; the top ten hold roughly an eighth. Study results and limitations: Lesional scalp, especially alopecia totalis/universalis, showed higher clonality than normal scalp. One nonresponder leaves baseline CD8+ expansion's link to response uncertain.

Concerning this clone itself: Its target is unknown.

The V and J ends lost 1 base and 3 bases respectively, with 17 bases between them. Germline-derived CDR1 and CDR2 are KGHSH and LQKENI. This CDR3 is 17 amino acids long. This specimen was CD8+ T cells sorted from blood, taken at week 24, from a patient treated with tofacitinib. This TCR was sampled from a human donor with alopecia areata. The rearrangement joins TRBV18 to TRBJ2-3; D remains unclear. DNA for the CDR3: TGTGCCAGCTCACCACAGACGACATACGGCATTACAGATACGCAGTATTTT. Encoded protein: CASSPQTTYGITDTQYF.